This T cell receptor beta chain was captured in a study of cytomegalovirus exposure and HLA in healthy donors. The PCR used 60 Vbeta and 13 Jbeta primers. Clones were sequenced by immunoSEQ multiplex PCR, and TCRdb holds only the in-frame ones, with some missing. Among about 160,000 clones listed, roughly 80% were seen once. V lost 1 base and J lost 7, with 13 bases in between. Germline CDR1 reads GTSNPN; CDR2 reads SVGIG (reference sequence). CDR3 length equals 14 residues. Sequencing was carried out using PBMCs. The chain carries TRBV30 and TRBJ1-4; D uncertain. The source of this sequence is a man in his thirties or forties in good health and CMV-seronegative. CDR3 region: CAWSGQALGEKLFF. In nucleotides, the CDR3 is TGTGCCTGGAGTGGGCAGGCCTTGGGTGAAAAACTGTTTTTT. The full variable domain, in which reference TRBV30 and TRBJ1-4 provide the parts outside the CDR3, is SQTIHQWPATLVQPVGSPLSLECTVEGTSNPNLYWYRQAAGRGLQLLFYSVGIGQISSEVPQNLSASRPQDRQFILSSKKLLLSDSGFYLCAWSGQALGEKLFFGSGTQLSVL.